This T cell receptor beta chain was recovered during a study of shared clonotypes between healthy human individuals. Study at large: A few men and two women, aged 18 to 49, were donors. Study-level results: The generation probabilities recorded for non-shared clonotypes fell below those of clonotypes shared by all four donors.

The germline V gene encodes CDR1 SGHRS and CDR2 YFSETQ. This CDR3 region has 15 residues. Trimming took off 4 bases at V and 1 base at J, with 9 bases between the two ends. Sequencing used immunoSEQ multiplex PCR; TCRdb keeps in-frame clones, though not all of them. This table holds more than 850,000 clones, more than 75% found once. On this clone: Its antigen is not known.

There were only Caucasian adults among the donors, and all lived in Nashville, Tennessee. The sequencing input was memory CD4+ T cells from PBMCs. Subset: CD45RA-negative fraction. The rearrangement links TRBV5-1 to TRBJ2-6, with a tentative D call TRBD2 (5 bases). The sequence derives from a man aged 18 to 29 in good health. Some clones in this sample may be carry-over from other donors' samples. CDR3 nucleotide sequence: TGCGCCAGCAGCCCTAGCCCGTCTGGGGCCAACGTCCTGACTTTC. Amino acid sequence: CASSPSPSGANVLTF.